The entry that follows covers one TCR beta chain sequence. The data were taken from a study of Graves' ophthalmopathy and Graves' hyperthyroidism. Germline lookup yields CDR1 DFQATT and CDR2 SNEGSKA (reference sequence). This CDR3 spans 16 amino acids. V trimming: 5 bases; J trimming: 0 bases; junction bases outside the gene matches: 10. Amplification targeted the TCR beta CDR3 regions, with RNA transcripts as the source material. First-round RT-PCR used HTBI primers; second-round multiplex PCR followed. TCRdb reanalysed the multiplex PCR reads using MiXCR and keeps one entry per CDR3 protein. The sample consists of roughly 600,000 distinct CDR3 sequences, 39% of them appearing once.

The chain uses TRBV20-1 and TRBJ2-1, with 7 bases lining up with TRBD1. Specimen: peripheral blood or thyroid tissue (not recorded which). This sequence originates from an adult man with Graves' hyperthyroidism. CDR3 in amino acids: CSASPGQMSSYNEQFF. The CDR3 DNA is TGCAGTGCTTCACCGGGACAGATGAGCTCCTACAATGAGCAGTTCTTC.